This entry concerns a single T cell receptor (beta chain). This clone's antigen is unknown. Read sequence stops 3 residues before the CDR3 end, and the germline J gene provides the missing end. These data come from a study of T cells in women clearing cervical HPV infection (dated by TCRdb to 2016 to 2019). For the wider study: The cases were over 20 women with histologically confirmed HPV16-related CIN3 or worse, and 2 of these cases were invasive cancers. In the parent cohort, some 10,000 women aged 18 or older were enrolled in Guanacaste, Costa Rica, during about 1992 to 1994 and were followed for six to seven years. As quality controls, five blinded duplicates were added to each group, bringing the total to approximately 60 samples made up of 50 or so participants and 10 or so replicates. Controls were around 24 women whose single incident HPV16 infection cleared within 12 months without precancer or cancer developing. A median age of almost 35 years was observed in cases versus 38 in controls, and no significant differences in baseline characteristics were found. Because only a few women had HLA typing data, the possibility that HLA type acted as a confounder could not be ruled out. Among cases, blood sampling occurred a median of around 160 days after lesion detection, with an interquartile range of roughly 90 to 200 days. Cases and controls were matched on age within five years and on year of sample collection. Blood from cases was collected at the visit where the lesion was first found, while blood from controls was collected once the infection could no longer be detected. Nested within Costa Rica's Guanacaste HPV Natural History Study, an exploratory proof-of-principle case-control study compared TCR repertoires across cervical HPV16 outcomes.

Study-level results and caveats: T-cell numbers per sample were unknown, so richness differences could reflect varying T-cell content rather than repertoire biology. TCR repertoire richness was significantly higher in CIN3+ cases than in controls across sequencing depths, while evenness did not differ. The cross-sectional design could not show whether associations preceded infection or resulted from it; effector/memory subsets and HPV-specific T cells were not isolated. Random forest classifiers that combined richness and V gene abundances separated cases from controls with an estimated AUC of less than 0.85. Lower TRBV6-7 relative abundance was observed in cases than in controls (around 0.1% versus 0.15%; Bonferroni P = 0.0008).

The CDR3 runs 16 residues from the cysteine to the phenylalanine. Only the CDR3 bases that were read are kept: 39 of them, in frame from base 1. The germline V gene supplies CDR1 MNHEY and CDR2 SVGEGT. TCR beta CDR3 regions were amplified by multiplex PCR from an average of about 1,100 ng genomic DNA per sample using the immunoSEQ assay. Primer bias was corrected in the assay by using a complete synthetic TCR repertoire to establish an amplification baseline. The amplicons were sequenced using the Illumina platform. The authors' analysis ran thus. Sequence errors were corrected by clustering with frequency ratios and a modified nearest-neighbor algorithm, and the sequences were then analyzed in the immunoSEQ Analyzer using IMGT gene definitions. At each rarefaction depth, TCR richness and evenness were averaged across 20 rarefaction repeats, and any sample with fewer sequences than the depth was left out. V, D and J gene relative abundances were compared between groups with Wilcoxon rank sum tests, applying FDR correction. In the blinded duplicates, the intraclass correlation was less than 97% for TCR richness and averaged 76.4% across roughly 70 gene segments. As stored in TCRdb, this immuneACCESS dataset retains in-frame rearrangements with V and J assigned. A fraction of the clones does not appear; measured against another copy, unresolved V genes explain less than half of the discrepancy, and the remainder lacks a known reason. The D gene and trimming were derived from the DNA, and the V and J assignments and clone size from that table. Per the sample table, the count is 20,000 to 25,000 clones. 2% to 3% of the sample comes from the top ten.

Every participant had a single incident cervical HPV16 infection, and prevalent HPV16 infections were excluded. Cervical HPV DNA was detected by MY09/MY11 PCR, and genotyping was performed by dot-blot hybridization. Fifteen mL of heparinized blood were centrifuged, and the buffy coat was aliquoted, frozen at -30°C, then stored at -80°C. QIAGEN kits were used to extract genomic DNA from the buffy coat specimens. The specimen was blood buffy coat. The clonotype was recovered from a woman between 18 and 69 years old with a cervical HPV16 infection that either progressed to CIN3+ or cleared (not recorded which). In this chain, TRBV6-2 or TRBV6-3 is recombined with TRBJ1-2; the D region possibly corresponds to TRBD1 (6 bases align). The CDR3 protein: CASTQPPGAGSYDYTF. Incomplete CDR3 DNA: TGTGCCAGCACCCAACCCCCAGGGGCCGGCTCCTACGAC.